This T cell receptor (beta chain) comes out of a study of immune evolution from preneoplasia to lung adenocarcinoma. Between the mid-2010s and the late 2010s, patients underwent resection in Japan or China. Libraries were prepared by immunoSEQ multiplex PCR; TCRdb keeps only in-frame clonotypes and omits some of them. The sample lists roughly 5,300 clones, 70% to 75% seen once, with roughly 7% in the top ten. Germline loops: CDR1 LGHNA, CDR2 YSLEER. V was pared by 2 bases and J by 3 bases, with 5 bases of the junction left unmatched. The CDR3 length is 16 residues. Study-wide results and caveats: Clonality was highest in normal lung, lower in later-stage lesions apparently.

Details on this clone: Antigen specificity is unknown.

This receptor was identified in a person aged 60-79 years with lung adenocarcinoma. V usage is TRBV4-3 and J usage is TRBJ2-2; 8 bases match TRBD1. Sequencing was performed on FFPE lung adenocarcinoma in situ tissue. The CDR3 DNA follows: TGCGCCAGCAGCCAAACCAGGGGGCGGGACACCGGGGAGCTGTTTTTT. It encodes CASSQTRGRDTGELFF.